The 20 T cell receptor beta chains below were found in one sample sequenced in a study of T cells in Graves' hyperthyroidism and ophthalmopathy. Using RNA transcripts as the source, TCR beta CDR3 regions were amplified. First-round RT-PCR targeting the TCR CDR3 was performed with the HTBI primer set. Each CDR3 protein is one row after TCRdb ran MiXCR on the multiplex PCR reads. The table lists around 600,000 distinct CDR3 sequences, less than 20% of them singletons, with approximately 7.4% in the top ten. Sequenced input: blood. Every receptor here comes from a woman in her twenties or thirties with Graves' hyperthyroidism.

This clonotype was seen at least ten times. The chain is built from TRBV2 and TRBJ1-4, with D perhaps matching TRBD1 (5 bases). Germline CDR1 SNHLY, CDR2 FYNNEI. There are 15 residues in the CDR3. Trimming pared 1 base from V and 10 bases from J, leaving 16 bases between. The CDR3 reads CASSEDRPGRGKLFF. CDR3 sequence (DNA): TGTGCCAGCAGTGAAGATCGGCCAGGGAGAGGAAAACTGTTTTTT.

The CDR3 nucleotides read TGTGCCAGCAGTGACAGGAAGAACTCTGGAAACACCATATATTTT. This translates into CASSDRKNSGNTIYF. The rearrangement joins TRBV2 to TRBJ1-3; D ambiguous. Deletions cut 3 bases from V and 0 bases from J, with 9 bases between. The CDR3 length is 15 residues. The germline V gene encodes CDR1 SNHLY and CDR2 FYNNEI.

This clonotype has at least ten counts. The rearrangement uses TRBV2 and TRBJ2-2; possibly TRBD1 or TRBD2 for D (5 bases each). Germline-derived CDR1 and CDR2 are SNHLY and FYNNEI. The CDR3 consists of 13 residues. Between the trimmed V and J ends, which lost 9 bases and 1 base, there was a span of 9 bases. CDR3: CASRDENTGELFF. CDR3 DNA sequence: TGTGCCAGTCGGGACGAGAACACCGGGGAGCTGTTTTTT.

This clonotype was observed a few times. This chain connects TRBV20-1 to TRBJ2-1; D remains unclear. Germline assignment: CDR1 DFQATT and CDR2 SNEGSKA (reference sequence). Trimming took 5 bases from V and 0 from J, leaving 14 bases between them. The CDR3 has 15 residues. The CDR3 nucleotides read TGCAGTGCTCAGACGGCGCCGAGCTCCTACAATGAGCAGTTCTTC. Protein: CSAQTAPSSYNEQFF.

V gene TRBV24-1 combines with J gene TRBJ2-5; D might be TRBD2 (6 bases). The germline V and J ends were trimmed by 2 bases and 5 bases, with 14 bases remaining between them. CDR3 length equals 15 residues. CDR1 and CDR2 (germline): KGHDR, SFDVKD. The CDR3 is CATSDSQDGRETQYF. DNA for the CDR3: TGTGCCACCAGTGATTCTCAGGATGGGAGGGAGACCCAGTACTTC.

This clonotype was observed a handful of times. This chain links TRBV9 with TRBJ1-4, with TRBD1 identical over 8 bases. The CDR3 is 15 residues long. Losses at the gene ends were 3 bases for V and 7 bases for J; bases not matched to a gene: 8. Germline V gene lookup returns CDR1 SGDLS and CDR2 YYNGEE. Here the CDR3 reads CASSGGDRQFEKLFF. The DNA of the CDR3 is TGTGCCAGCAGCGGGGGGGACAGGCAGTTTGAAAAACTGTTTTTT.

Ten or more counts support this clonotype. The chain combines TRBV2 with TRBJ2-5; 11 bases fit TRBD1. This CDR3 region has 14 residues. The junction had 4 bases not matched to a gene; V was cut back by 6 bases and J by 4 bases. Germline CDR1 is SNHLY and CDR2 is FYNNEI. The CDR3, as DNA: TGTGCCAGCAGGTTGGACAGGGGGCGAGAGACCCAGTACTTC. Residues: CASRLDRGRETQYF.

There are many counts of this clonotype. The chain recombines TRBV4-1 with TRBJ2-7, with TRBD1 matching over 9 bases. The CDR3 is 14 amino acids. V lost 5 bases, J lost 2 bases, and 4 bases stayed unmatched. CDR1 MGHRA and CDR2 YSYEKL come from the germline V gene. The CDR3 is CASSWGTGTYEQYF. The CDR3 coding sequence is TGCGCCAGCAGCTGGGGGACAGGGACCTACGAGCAGTACTTC.

Ten or more counts support this clonotype. The V gene is TRBV28, the J gene TRBJ2-3, with D possibly called TRBD1 or TRBD2 (6 bases each). CDR1 and CDR2 (germline): MDHEN, SYDVKM. Trimming removed 2 bases from V and 2 bases from J, with 11 bases in between. The CDR3 has 15 amino acids. The CDR3 sequence is CASSLQEGHTDTQYF. DNA of the CDR3: TGTGCCAGCAGTTTACAGGAGGGACACACAGATACGCAGTATTTT.

The chain recombines TRBV5-8 with TRBJ1-2, with D tentatively TRBD1 (5 bases). The germline CDR1 and CDR2 sequences are SGHTS and YDEGEE. V dropped 3 bases and J dropped 2 bases, with 11 bases sitting between them. The CDR3 extends over 14 amino acids. This CDR3 reads CASSSLQGNYGYTF. Written as DNA, the CDR3 is TGTGCCAGCAGCTCACTCCAGGGAAACTATGGCTACACCTTC.

This clonotype was observed at least ten times. CDR3 amino acids: CASSFTQMPDRGFYEQYF. In DNA form, the CDR3 reads TGTGCCAGCAGCTTTACTCAAATGCCGGACAGGGGATTTTACGAGCAGTACTTC. The V and J genes are TRBV11-2 and TRBJ2-7; TRBD1 matches at 9 bases. This CDR3 is built from 18 residues. V shed 3 bases and J 4 bases; nucleotides not matched to a gene: 16. Germline V gene sequence: CDR1 SGHAT, CDR2 FQNNGV.

This clonotype was counted between two and nine times. This sequence joins TRBV20-1 and TRBJ2-5; D remains ambiguous. Germline V gene sequence: CDR1 DFQATT, CDR2 SNEGSKA (reference sequence). CDR3 length equals 14 residues. Trimming stripped 6 bases from V and 5 bases from J, with 19 bases between. CDR3 nucleotides: TGCAGTGCCGGAAAGATTGGGGTTGCGGAGACCCAGTACTTC. It translates to CSAGKIGVAETQYF.

There are many counts of this clonotype. The rearrangement links TRBV7-9 to TRBJ2-7; TRBD1 is a possible D gene (5 bases). V was trimmed by 5 bases and J by 4 bases, leaving 12 bases between them. CDR3 length: 13 residues. CDR1 and CDR2 (germline): SEHNR, FQNEAQ (reference sequence). CDR3 DNA sequence: TGTGCCAGCAGCGAAGGGGCTAGGTACGAGCAGTACTTC. It is translated as CASSEGARYEQYF.

This clonotype occurred a few times. V is TRBV4-1 and J is TRBJ2-7, with 14 bases lining up with TRBD2. CDR3 length: 20 amino acids. Germline CDR1 MGHRA, CDR2 YSYEKL. Losses at the gene ends were 2 bases for V and 0 bases for J; bases not matched to a gene: 12. DNA of the CDR3: TGCGCCAGCAGCCAACAACCCGGGACTAGCGGGAGCCTTAGCTCCTACGAGCAGTACTTC. Protein product: CASSQQPGTSGSLSSYEQYF.

This clonotype turned up a few times. CDR3 region: CASSPGQGFVFDTEAFF. The CDR3 DNA sequence: TGTGCCAGTAGTCCCGGACAGGGATTTGTCTTTGACACTGAAGCTTTCTTT. V usage is TRBV19 and J usage is TRBJ1-1; 8 nucleotides agree with TRBD1. Germline CDR1 LNHDA, CDR2 SQIVND (reference sequence). V shed 5 bases and J 3 bases; nucleotides not matched to a gene: 14. This CDR3 spans 17 amino acids.

This clonotype was detected ten times or more. The chain couples TRBV6-1 to TRBJ1-5; 11 bases agree with TRBD1. V lost 7 bases and J lost 5; bases outside the gene matches: 7. CDR1 is MNHNS, CDR2 SASEGT, per germline. This CDR3 spans 15 amino acids. This chain's CDR3 is CASTAGTGGDQPQHF. CDR3 sequence (DNA): TGTGCCAGCACCGCCGGGACAGGGGGTGATCAGCCCCAGCATTTT.

As concerns this clonotype: Since a much larger clone is just one base distant, this may be a read error. The genes are TRBV20-1 and TRBJ2-7; 7 positions match TRBD2. The CDR3 loop spans 14 amino acids. Germline V gives CDR1 DFQATT, CDR2 SNEGSKA (reference sequence). CDR3: CSGRSSGPYYEQCF. The CDR3 coding sequence is TGCAGTGGCAGGTCTAGCGGCCCCTATTACGAGCAGTGCTTC.

This clonotype came up a few times. The genes are TRBV6-1 and TRBJ2-7; TRBD1 is a possible D gene (5 bases). Germline assignment: CDR1 MNHNS and CDR2 SASEGT. V dropped 4 bases and J dropped 0 bases, with 13 bases sitting between them. This CDR3 has 15 amino acids. In nucleotides, the CDR3 is TGTGCCAGCAGTGGTATAGGAACAGGCTCCTACGAGCAGTACTTC. Its translation is CASSGIGTGSYEQYF.

This chain links TRBV20-1 with TRBJ2-7; 7 bases match TRBD2. Germline-derived CDR1 and CDR2 are DFQATT and SNEGSKA (reference sequence). The CDR3 has 15 residues. V shed 0 bases, J shed 6 bases, and the junction held 11 bases outside the gene matches. The CDR3 DNA reads TGCAGTGCTAGAGACATCGGCGGGAGTGTGGGCGAGCAGTACTTC. Protein sequence: CSARDIGGSVGEQYF.

V usage is TRBV29-1 and J usage is TRBJ2-1; D might be TRBD2 (5 bases). Per germline, CDR1 SQVTM and CDR2 ANQGSEA. The CDR3 is made up of 14 amino acids. V was trimmed by 1 base and J by 3 bases, leaving 10 bases between them. The CDR3 is CSVEVRVDYNEQFF. Here the CDR3 DNA reads TGCAGCGTTGAAGTGAGGGTAGACTACAATGAGCAGTTCTTC.